The present T cell receptor (beta chain) was sequenced within a study of shared clonotypes between healthy human individuals. About the study: Three CD4 naive, three CD4 memory, two CD8 naive and one CD8 memory plate were used per donor.

The method was immunoSEQ multiplex PCR; TCRdb's version includes in-frame clones alone and lacks a portion of them. The sample includes around 700,000 clones, 90% to 95% of them seen just once. Naive CD8 cells lacked CD45RO, underwent positive selection for CCR7 and left out terminally differentiated effector memory CD45RA+ cells. Germline V gives CDR1 MNHEY, CDR2 SMNVEV (reference sequence). The CDR3 is 15 amino acids. The V gene end was trimmed by 4 bases and the J gene end by 7 bases; junction bases not matched to a gene: 13. General study points: In four donors, around 4.5% of naive CD4 clonotypes appeared in common. When compared with the clonotypes that were shared by all four sorted-subset donors, the non-shared clonotypes turned out to have lower generation probabilities. Despite large depth, sorted-subset datasets appeared incompletely sequenced.

Comment on this clone: Its antigen is still unknown.

This rearrangement joins TRBV27 to TRBJ2-7, with 7 bases aligning to TRBD1. This clonotype was sampled from a man aged 25 to 40 in good health. Sample: naive CD8+ T cells sorted from blood. CDR3 sequence: CASSYRGGNMREQYF. The DNA of the CDR3 is TGTGCCAGCAGTTACAGGGGCGGCAACATGAGGGAGCAGTACTTC.